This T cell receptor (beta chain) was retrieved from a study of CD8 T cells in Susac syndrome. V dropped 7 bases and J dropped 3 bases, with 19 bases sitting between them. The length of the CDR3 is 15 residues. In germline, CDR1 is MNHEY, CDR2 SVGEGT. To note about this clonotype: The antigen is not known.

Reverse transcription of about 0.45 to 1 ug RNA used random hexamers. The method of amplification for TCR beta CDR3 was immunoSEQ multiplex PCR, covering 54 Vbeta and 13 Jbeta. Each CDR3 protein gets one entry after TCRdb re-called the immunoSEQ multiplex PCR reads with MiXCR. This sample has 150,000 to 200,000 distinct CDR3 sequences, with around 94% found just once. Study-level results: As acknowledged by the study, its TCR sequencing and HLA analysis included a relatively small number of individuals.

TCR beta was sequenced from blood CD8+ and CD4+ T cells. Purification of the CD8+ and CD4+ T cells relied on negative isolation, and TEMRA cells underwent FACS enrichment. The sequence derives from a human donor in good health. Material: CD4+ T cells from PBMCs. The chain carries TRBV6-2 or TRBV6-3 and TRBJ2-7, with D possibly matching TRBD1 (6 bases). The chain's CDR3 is CASIPAGQNFYEQYF. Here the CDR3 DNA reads TGTGCCAGCATCCCCGCAGGACAGAATTTCTACGAGCAGTACTTC.